This record concerns one T cell receptor beta chain sequence. Trimming removed 5 bases from V and 6 bases from J; junction bases left unmatched: 16. There are 17 residues in the CDR3. Germline values: CDR1 LNHNV, CDR2 YYDKDF (reference sequence). Using immunoSEQ multiplex PCR, the repertoire was profiled, and TCRdb retains in-frame clones only, with some absent. The sample has 85,000 to 90,000 clones; 80% to 90% are singletons. This entry comes from a study of blood T cell repertoires in COVID-19. Study overall: T cells, B-cell-depleted T cells, or PBMCs provided the cDNA or gDNA that served as material.

The clonotype comes from a human donor in a cohort sampled during active COVID-19. The chain uses TRBV15 and TRBJ2-7; 10 positions agree with TRBD1. Specimen: peripheral blood. The CDR3, as DNA: TGTGCCACCAGCTCCCCCGCCGGGACAGGGGTAAATGGCGAGCAGTACTTC. Its translation is CATSSPAGTGVNGEQYF.